Described below is a single TCR beta chain sequence and its context. Specified time point: pretreatment peripheral blood. This table comes from immunoSEQ multiplex PCR, and its TCRdb copy is limited to in-frame clones, with some not included. Seen here are about 87,000 clones, roughly 84% observed once, and the top ten hold roughly 2%. The data were taken from a study of PD-L1 blockade in urothelial cancer. Whole-study context: About 90% of the roughly 29 patients comprised males who had bladder-origin urothelial cancer. Each participant's history included 0 to 3 prior chemotherapy regimens. Blood analysis took place 3 weeks (second dose) and 6 weeks after treatment start.

The CDR3 is made up of 13 amino acids. This clonotype originated in a man aged 55-75 years with urothelial cancer. The source was PBMCs, collected around atezolizumab (anti-PD-L1) treatment. The chain has TRBV21-1 and TRBJ2-7; the D call TRBD1 from the table was never checked on the DNA. TRBV21-1 is shown as a pseudogene. The CDR3 loop reads CASSKDRASEQYF. In DNA form, the CDR3 reads TGTGCCAGCAGCAAGGACAGGGCCAGCGAGCAGTACTTC.